These 14 T cell receptor beta chains originate from one sample sequenced in a study of cytomegalovirus exposure and HLA in healthy donors. The primer mix had 60 Vbeta and 13 Jbeta primers. This table comes from immunoSEQ multiplex PCR, and its TCRdb copy is limited to in-frame clones, with some not included. The sample holds about 120,000 clones, over 60% seen once. Material for sequencing was PBMCs. These receptors all come from a man between 40 and 49 years old in good health and CMV-seropositive.

V and J are TRBV28 and TRBJ2-7, with TRBD2 as a possible D gene (7 bases). The CDR3 extends over 13 amino acids. V lost 10 bases, J lost 1 base, and 14 bases lay in between. CDR1 and CDR2 from the germline V gene are MDHEN and SYDVKM. The CDR3 sequence: CAIKGGASYEQYF. As DNA, the CDR3 is TGTGCCATCAAAGGGGGGGCTTCCTACGAGCAGTACTTC.

With respect to this clone: A much larger clone lies one base from this, so it may be a read error. Other DNA sequences in the same sample also yield this CDR3. The chain combines TRBV30 with TRBJ1-1, with D perhaps TRBD1 (5 bases). Germline lookup yields CDR1 GTSNPN and CDR2 SVGIG (reference sequence). The CDR3 is made up of 13 amino acids. V lost 2 bases, J lost 11 bases, and 18 bases lay in between. CDR3 amino acids: CAWSLGEARGAFF. Here the CDR3 DNA reads TGTGCCTGGAGTCTAGGTGAGGCCCGGGGGGCTTTCTTT.

The rearrangement uses TRBV7-9 and TRBJ1-2; D is possibly TRBD1 (5 bases). This CDR3 spans 13 amino acids. Trimming left V 1 base short and J 4 bases short, with 7 bases between. The germline gives CDR1 SEHNR, CDR2 FQNEAQ (reference sequence). The CDR3 spells CASSLVGVYGYTF. The CDR3 region has the DNA TGTGCCAGCAGCTTAGTAGGGGTCTATGGCTACACCTTC.

This clone was counted only a few times. V and J are TRBV5-1 and TRBJ2-7; 7 bases are shared with TRBD1. V gave up 0 bases and J gave up 2 bases; unmatched junction bases: 11. From germline, CDR1 is SGHRS and CDR2 YFSETQ. The CDR3 sequence is 17 residues long. CDR3 loop: CASSLGHGDSGTYEQYF. CDR3 nucleotides: TGCGCCAGCAGCTTGGGGCACGGGGACAGCGGCACCTACGAGCAGTACTTC. Full variable domain (outside the CDR3, taken from reference TRBV5-1 and TRBJ2-7): KAGVTQTPRYLIKTRGQQVTLSCSPISGHRSVSWYQQTPGQGLQFLFEYFSETQRNKGNFPGRFSGRQFSNSRSEMNVSTLELGDSALYLCASSLGHGDSGTYEQYFGPGTRLTVT.

The V call is TRBV7-2, the J call TRBJ1-2; D is unclear. The CDR3 spans 14 residues. The germline V and J ends were trimmed by 0 bases and 4 bases, with 9 bases remaining between them. Germline assignment: CDR1 SGHTA and CDR2 FQGNSA. The CDR3 is CASSLARSSYGYTF. The CDR3 DNA sequence: TGTGCCAGCAGCTTAGCGAGGTCCTCCTATGGCTACACCTTC.

The V gene is TRBV7-2, the J gene TRBJ2-2; 7 positions match TRBD1. The CDR3 loop spans 16 amino acids. The V segment lost 4 bases and the J segment 3 bases; nucleotides outside the gene matches: 8. Per germline, CDR1 SGHTA and CDR2 FQGNSA. The CDR3 DNA is TGTGCCAGCAGCTCCTCCGGGACAGAGCACACCGGGGAGCTGTTTTTT. Its translation is CASSSSGTEHTGELFF. Supplemented by reference TRBV7-2 and TRBJ2-2, the full variable domain reads GAGVSQSPSNKVTEKGKDVELRCDPISGHTALYWYRQSLGQGLEFLIYFQGNSAPDKSGLPSDRFSAERTGGSVSTLTIQRTQQEDSAVYLCASSSSGTEHTGELFFGEGSRLTVL.

The chain is built from TRBV6-5 and TRBJ1-1; 7 bases are a match to TRBD1. The CDR3 is 15 amino acids. Germline loops: CDR1 MNHEY, CDR2 SVGAGI. The junction had 12 bases not matched to a gene; V was cut back by 10 bases and J by 1 base. CDR3 DNA sequence: TGTGCCACCAGAGTAAACAGGGGACCGAACACTGAAGCTTTCTTT. This codes for CATRVNRGPNTEAFF.

The gene calls are TRBV6-1 and TRBJ2-3; TRBD1 aligns across 7 bases. CDR1 is MNHNS and CDR2 is SASEGT in the germline V gene. The CDR3 has 15 amino acids. V gave up 7 bases and J gave up 2 bases; unmatched junction bases: 9. The CDR3 protein is CASIIRDSYTDTQYF. CDR3 nucleotide sequence: TGTGCCAGCATAATCCGGGACAGCTACACAGATACGCAGTATTTT.

This clone has only one observation. The rearrangement links TRBV5-6 to TRBJ2-5, with TRBD2 identical over 7 bases. Trimming cost V 7 bases and J 6 bases; bases outside gene matches: 9. Germline loops: CDR1 SGHDT, CDR2 YYEEEE. CDR3 length: 13 residues. CDR3 protein: CASRAAGRQTQYF. The CDR3 nucleotides read TGTGCCAGCCGGGCAGCGGGGCGGCAGACCCAGTACTTC.

This clone came up a few times. The J gene is TRBJ2-3, the V gene TRBV23-1, with D possibly TRBD1 on 6 matching bases. TRBV23-1 is classed as an ORF, of uncertain function. Trimming took 3 bases from V and 2 from J, leaving 15 bases between them. CDR3 length equals 16 residues. The CDR3 DNA follows: TGCGCCAGCAGTCAGCGGACAGCCTTTCACACAGATACGCAGTATTTT. It translates to CASSQRTAFHTDTQYF.

V gene TRBV19 combines with J gene TRBJ2-5, with 8 bases identical to TRBD1. The DNA end is more similar to TRBJ2-7, so the J call may be wrong. Per the germline V gene, CDR1 is LNHDA and CDR2 is SQIVND (reference sequence). This CDR3 contains 16 residues. The CDR3 sequence: CASSPGTGLSSYEQYF. CDR3 sequence (DNA): TGTGCCAGTAGTCCCGGGACAGGCCTTTCCTCCTACGAGCAGTACTTC.

The rearrangement uses TRBV7-2 and TRBJ2-5; 10 bases line up with TRBD1. This CDR3 is 16 amino acids long. The V segment lost 1 base and the J segment 1 base; nucleotides outside the gene matches: 3. The V gene's germline CDR1 is SGHTA and CDR2 FQGNSA. In DNA form, the CDR3 reads TGTGCCAGCAGCTTAGGGGACAGGGGCCTCCAAGAGACCCAGTACTTC. Residues: CASSLGDRGLQETQYF.

The chain links TRBV28 to TRBJ2-2; no definite D call. This CDR3 contains 13 residues. CDR1 is MDHEN and CDR2 is SYDVKM in the germline V gene. V was cut by 4 bases and J by 6 bases, with 9 bases left in between. The CDR3 sequence: CASSSGHPGELFF. CDR3 DNA: TGTGCCAGCAGTTCTGGGCACCCCGGGGAGCTGTTTTTT.

This chain connects TRBV14 to TRBJ2-3; 10 bases agree with TRBD2. Unmatched junction bases numbered 4, after V lost 4 bases and J lost 3 bases. The CDR3 runs 15 residues. The germline V gene encodes CDR1 SGHDN and CDR2 FVKESK. The DNA of the CDR3 is TGTGCCAGCAGCCTGAGCGGGGGGGCGACAGATACGCAGTATTTT. Its translation: CASSLSGGATDTQYF.